This T cell receptor (beta chain) was observed in a study of blood T cell repertoires in COVID-19. Original data processing: Nucleated cell number was recorded as an estimate derived from reference gene primer amplification. Clones were read by immunoSEQ multiplex PCR, and TCRdb kept only the in-frame ones, dropping some. That table gives V, J and clone size, and the DNA gave D and trimming. The sample yields 500,000 or so clones, roughly nine tenths seen once. Germline-derived CDR1 and CDR2 are KGHSH and LQKENI. The CDR3 length is 16 residues. Losses at the gene ends were 6 bases for V and 3 bases for J; bases not matched to a gene: 11. This clone has just one count.

The sample taken for sequencing was PBMCs or T cells enriched from blood (not recorded which). This clonotype was obtained from a woman younger than 30 who had recovered from COVID-19. The genes are TRBV18 and TRBJ1-2, with 9 bases identical to TRBD1. The CDR3 region is CASSPPGDREDYGYTF. Written as DNA, the CDR3 is TGTGCCAGCTCGCCTCCCGGGGACAGGGAAGACTATGGCTACACCTTC.